The clone carrying this TCR beta chain was seen only a few times. The antigen is undetermined. This sample is part of a study of CD8 T cells in ankylosing spondylitis. Study conclusions and caveats: Prior literature has documented some motif variants in synovial fluid and blood from reactive arthritis.

Per germline, CDR1 SNHLY and CDR2 FYNNEI. V lost 7 bases and J 7 bases, leaving 11 bases between the germline ends. CDR3 size: 12 residues. TCRdb redid the calling of the 5' RACE reads with MiXCR, one entry per CDR3 protein. The top ten clones hold more than 15% of a sample with approximately 200,000 distinct CDR3 sequences, 9.5% to 15% of them seen once. The TCR sequence derives from a male donor with ankylosing spondylitis or in good health (not recorded which). This rearrangement joins TRBV2 to TRBJ2-1, with D unclear. The sequencing sample was made of blood, either unsorted or a sorted T cell fraction (not recorded which). The CDR3 DNA sequence: TGTGCCAGCATAAGGTGGAAGAATGAGCAGTTCTTC. Its translation is CASIRWKNEQFF.